Following are 19 T cell receptor beta chains from one sample sequenced in a study of cytomegalovirus exposure and HLA in healthy donors. PCR involved 60 Vbeta and 13 Jbeta primers. The method was immunoSEQ multiplex PCR; TCRdb's version includes in-frame clones alone and lacks a portion of them. Of 150,000 to 200,000 clones listed, 75% to 90% are singletons. The sequencing input was PBMCs. These receptors came from a woman aged 18-29 years in good health and CMV-seronegative.

This chain connects TRBV7-2 to TRBJ2-1, with D unresolved. From germline, CDR1 is SGHTA and CDR2 FQGNSA. The V gene lost 1 base and the J gene lost 3 bases, with 10 bases spanning the gap. The CDR3 has 15 amino acids. The CDR3 protein is CASSLVADNYNEQFF. The CDR3 region has the DNA TGTGCCAGCAGCTTAGTTGCAGATAACTACAATGAGCAGTTCTTC. The variable domain in full, with the rest retrieved from reference TRBV7-2 and TRBJ2-1, is GAGVSQSPSNKVTEKGKDVELRCDPISGHTALYWYRQSLGQGLEFLIYFQGNSAPDKSGLPSDRFSAERTGGSVSTLTIQRTQQEDSAVYLCASSLVADNYNEQFFGPGTRLTVL.

This clone showed up just a few times. The CDR3 protein is CASSLVGLAGDEQYF. CDR3 nucleotide sequence: TGTGCCAGCAGCTTAGTGGGACTAGCGGGAGACGAGCAGTACTTC. The chain couples TRBV7-9 to TRBJ2-7; 14 nucleotides line up with TRBD2. The germline CDR1 and CDR2 sequences are SEHNR and FQNEAQ (reference sequence). This CDR3 is built from 15 residues. V was pared by 1 base and J by 5 bases, with 1 base of the junction left unmatched.

J is TRBJ2-5 and V is TRBV5-1; 7 bases align to TRBD1. Trimming removed 4 bases from V and 1 base from J; junction bases left unmatched: 10. Germline lookup yields CDR1 SGHRS and CDR2 YFSETQ. The CDR3 has 16 residues. The CDR3 nucleotides are TGCGCCAGCAGCGGGCCCGCTAGGGGGCTCCAAGAGACCCAGTACTTC. Its protein is CASSGPARGLQETQYF.

This clone is a singleton in its sample. The V and J genes are TRBV30 and TRBJ2-5; 7 nucleotides align to TRBD1. Per germline, CDR1 GTSNPN and CDR2 SVGIG (reference sequence). The CDR3 contains 18 residues. J was trimmed by 5 bases and V by 2 bases; bases with no gene match: 20. The CDR3 loop reads CAWSISLVPAFRGETQYF. The CDR3 DNA follows: TGTGCCTGGAGTATCTCCCTGGTCCCCGCTTTCAGGGGGGAGACCCAGTACTTC.

This chain uses TRBV10-3 with TRBJ1-1; D is perhaps TRBD1 (6 bases). The CDR3 is 15 residues long. CDR1 is ENHRY, CDR2 SYGVKD, per germline. V lost 7 bases to trimming and J lost 1 base, with 16 bases between them. The CDR3 DNA sequence: TGTGCCATCACCAAAACAGGGTGGGGGAACACTGAAGCTTTCTTT. Protein product: CAITKTGWGNTEAFF.

This rearrangement joins TRBV29-1 to TRBJ2-7; 9 bases map to TRBD2. Germline CDR1 is SQVTM and CDR2 is ANQGSEA. The CDR3 totals 15 residues. Trimming took 4 bases from V and 2 from J; bases not matched to a gene: 9. The CDR3, as DNA: TGCAGCGTTGGCTGGGGCCAGCGGGGGGCCTACGAGCAGTACTTC. This gives the protein CSVGWGQRGAYEQYF.

CDR3 loop: CASFPGQGSQPQHF. In DNA form, the CDR3 reads TGTGCCAGCTTCCCCGGACAGGGTAGTCAGCCCCAGCATTTT. The J gene is TRBJ1-5, the V gene TRBV28; 8 bases match TRBD1. V shed 8 bases and J 6 bases; nucleotides not matched to a gene: 9. The CDR3 loop spans 14 amino acids. Germline values: CDR1 MDHEN, CDR2 SYDVKM.

The CDR3, as DNA: TGCGCCAGCAGTGAGTCATTCGATGGGAGGGCCACTGAAGCTTTCTTT. The encoded protein is CASSESFDGRATEAFF. This sequence joins TRBV10-1 and TRBJ1-1; D unresolved. CDR3 size: 16 residues. V gave up 0 bases and J gave up 4 bases, with 15 bases separating them. CDR1 WNHNN and CDR2 SYGVQD come from the germline V gene (reference sequence).

This sequence joins TRBV6-1 and TRBJ1-4; 9 nucleotides align to TRBD1. Germline trimming cut 10 bases from V and 5 bases from J; bases unmatched to any gene: 5. This CDR3 is built from 13 residues. Per the germline V gene, CDR1 is MNHNS and CDR2 is SASEGT. In DNA form, the CDR3 reads TGTGCCACTTCGACAGGGGGGAATGAAAAACTGTTTTTT. Translation gives CATSTGGNEKLFF.

The rearrangement joins TRBV6-1 to TRBJ2-7; tentative D call: TRBD2 (5 bases). Germline loops: CDR1 MNHNS, CDR2 SASEGT. The CDR3 length is 14 residues. The V gene lost 10 bases and the J gene lost 2 bases, with 18 bases spanning the gap. The CDR3 here is CAIGPGNPPYEQYF. In DNA, the CDR3 is TGTGCCATTGGTCCGGGAAATCCTCCCTACGAGCAGTACTTC.

This sequence joins TRBV5-1 and TRBJ1-2; 8 bases agree with TRBD1. J gave up 8 bases and V 3 bases, and 15 bases lay outside the gene matches. There are 16 residues in the CDR3. Germline V gene data show CDR1 as SGHRS and CDR2 as YFSETQ. CDR3 loop: CASSSAPGTGVGGYTF. Here the CDR3 DNA reads TGCGCCAGCAGCTCCGCCCCCGGGACAGGAGTTGGAGGCTACACCTTC.

V and J are TRBV11-3 and TRBJ2-1; D is possibly TRBD2 (6 bases). V was pared by 2 bases and J by 5 bases, with 10 bases between. The CDR3 has 14 residues. Per germline, CDR1 SGHNT and CDR2 YENEEA. The CDR3 bases are TGTGCCAGCAGCTTAAACAGCGGGCACAATGAGCAGTTCTTC. This gives the protein CASSLNSGHNEQFF. Supplemented by reference TRBV11-3 and TRBJ2-1, the full variable domain reads EAGVVQSPRYKIIEKKQPVAFWCNPISGHNTLYWYLQNLGQGPELLIRYENEEAVDDSQLPKDRFSAERLKGVDSTLKIQPAELGDSAVYLCASSLNSGHNEQFFGPGTRLTVL.

The chain links TRBV5-1 to TRBJ2-3, with TRBD2 matching 7 bases. The junction had 5 bases not matched to a gene; V was cut back by 4 bases and J by 0 bases. CDR3 length: 15 residues. Per the germline V gene, CDR1 is SGHRS and CDR2 is YFSETQ. The DNA of the CDR3 is TGCGCCAGCAGCGACCCTAGCGGAAGCACAGATACGCAGTATTTT. It codes for CASSDPSGSTDTQYF.

The chain uses TRBV19 and TRBJ2-2, with 8 bases matching TRBD2. Germline loops: CDR1 LNHDA, CDR2 SQIVND (reference sequence). This CDR3 is 15 amino acids long. The junction had 6 bases not matched to a gene; V was cut back by 5 bases and J by 4 bases. Here the CDR3 reads CASSPRTSGTGELFF. CDR3 DNA: TGTGCCAGTAGTCCCCGTACTAGCGGCACCGGGGAGCTGTTTTTT.

This clone was detected only once. The rearrangement links TRBV29-1 to TRBJ2-2, with TRBD1 identical over 9 bases. The CDR3 is 14 amino acids. Germline CDR1 and CDR2: SQVTM and ANQGSEA. V gave up 7 bases and J gave up 9 bases; unmatched junction bases: 12. The CDR3 spells CSATGTGLRRELFF. For the CDR3, the DNA is TGCAGCGCGACCGGGACAGGGTTGCGCCGGGAGCTGTTTTTT.

CDR3 DNA: TGTGCCAGCAGCTTAGGACTGAAACAGTTCTTC. It yields the protein CASSLGLKQFF. The V call is TRBV11-3, the J call TRBJ2-1; D remains unclear. CDR1 SGHNT and CDR2 YENEEA come from the germline V gene. V lost 1 base and J 13 bases, leaving 8 bases between the germline ends. The CDR3 extends over 11 amino acids.

This chain connects TRBV19 to TRBJ2-1, with 12 positions matching TRBD2. V shed 7 bases, J shed 8 bases, and the junction held 6 bases outside the gene matches. CDR3 length: 14 amino acids. Looked up from germline, CDR1 is LNHDA and CDR2 is SQIVND (reference sequence). DNA for the CDR3: TGTGCCAGTACCTTGACTAGCGGGAGCGATGAGCAGTTCTTC. It yields the protein CASTLTSGSDEQFF.

The J gene is TRBJ2-7, the V gene TRBV7-9; D is perhaps TRBD2 (7 bases). The CDR3 is made up of 15 amino acids. Germline V gene sequence: CDR1 SEHNR, CDR2 FQNEAQ (reference sequence). V was pared by 5 bases and J by 3 bases, with 17 bases between. In nucleotides, the CDR3 is TGTGCCAGCAGCATATCGGACAGCGGGGTCTACGAGCAGTACTTC. It is translated as CASSISDSGVYEQYF.

The V call is TRBV7-9, the J call TRBJ1-5; no reliable D call. Germline V lookup: CDR1 SEHNR, CDR2 FQNEAQ (reference sequence). Trimming took 1 base from V and 0 from J, leaving 7 bases between them. This CDR3 is 15 amino acids long. The CDR3 here is CASSLGDYSNQPQHF. CDR3 sequence (DNA): TGTGCCAGCAGCTTAGGAGATTATAGCAATCAGCCCCAGCATTTT.